The TCR beta chain under discussion was sequenced for a study of T cell responses to AZD1222 COVID-19 vaccine. Clones were read by immunoSEQ multiplex PCR, and TCRdb kept only the in-frame ones, dropping some. The sample shows approximately 160,000 clones, about 92% of them seen only once. This receptor was obtained from an adult in good health. The material sequenced was peripheral blood, taken on day 0 of AZD1222 vaccination.

CDR3 region: CASGRTGGGTDTQYF. In DNA form, the CDR3 reads TGTGCCAGCGGACGGACAGGGGGCGGCACAGATACGCAGTATTTT. The chain uses TRBV6-5 and TRBJ2-3; 11 positions agree with TRBD1. The ends lost 8 bases at V and 1 base at J; junction bases unmatched: 5. The germline gives CDR1 MNHEY, CDR2 SVGAGI. The CDR3 consists of 15 residues.